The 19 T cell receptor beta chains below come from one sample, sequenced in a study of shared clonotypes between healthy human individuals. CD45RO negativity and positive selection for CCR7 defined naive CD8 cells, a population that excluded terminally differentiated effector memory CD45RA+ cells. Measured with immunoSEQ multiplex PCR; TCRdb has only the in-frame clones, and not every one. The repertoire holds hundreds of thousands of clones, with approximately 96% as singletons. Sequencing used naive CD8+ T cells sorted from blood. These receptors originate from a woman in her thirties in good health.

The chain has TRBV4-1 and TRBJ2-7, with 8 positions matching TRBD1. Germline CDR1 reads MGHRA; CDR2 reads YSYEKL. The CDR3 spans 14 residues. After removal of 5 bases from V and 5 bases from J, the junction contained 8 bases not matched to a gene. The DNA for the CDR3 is TGCGCCAGCAGCTACAGGACAGGGTTCCACGAGCAGTACTTC. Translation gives CASSYRTGFHEQYF.

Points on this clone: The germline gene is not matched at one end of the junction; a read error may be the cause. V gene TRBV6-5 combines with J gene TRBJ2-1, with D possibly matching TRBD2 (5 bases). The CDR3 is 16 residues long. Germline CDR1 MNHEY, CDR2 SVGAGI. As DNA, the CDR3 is TGTGCCAGCAGTTACGGACCTTTGGACTCCAACAATGAGCAGTTCTTC. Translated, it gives CASSYGPLDSNNEQFF.

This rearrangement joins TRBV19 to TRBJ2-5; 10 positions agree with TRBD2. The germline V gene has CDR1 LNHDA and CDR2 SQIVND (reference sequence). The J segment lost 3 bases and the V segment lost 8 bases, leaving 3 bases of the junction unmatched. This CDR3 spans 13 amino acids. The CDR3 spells CASSGTSEETQYF. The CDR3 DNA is TGTGCCAGTTCCGGGACTAGCGAAGAGACCCAGTACTTC.

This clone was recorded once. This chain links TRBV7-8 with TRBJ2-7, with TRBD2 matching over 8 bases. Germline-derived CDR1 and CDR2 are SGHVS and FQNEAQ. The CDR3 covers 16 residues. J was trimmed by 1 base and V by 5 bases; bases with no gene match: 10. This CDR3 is CASSIKPSGWSYEQYF. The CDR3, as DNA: TGTGCCAGCAGCATCAAGCCTAGCGGGTGGTCCTACGAGCAGTACTTC.

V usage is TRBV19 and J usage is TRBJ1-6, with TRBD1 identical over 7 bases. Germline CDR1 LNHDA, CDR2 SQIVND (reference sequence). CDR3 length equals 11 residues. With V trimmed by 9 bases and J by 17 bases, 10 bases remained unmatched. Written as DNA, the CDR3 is TGTGCCAGCCTGGGGACAGACCGGATCCACTTT. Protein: CASLGTDRIHF.

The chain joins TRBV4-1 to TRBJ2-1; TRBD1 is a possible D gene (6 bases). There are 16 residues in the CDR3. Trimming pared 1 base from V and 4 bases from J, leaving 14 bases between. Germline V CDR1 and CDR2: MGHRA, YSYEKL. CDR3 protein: CASSQGAGVGYNEQFF. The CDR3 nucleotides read TGCGCCAGCAGCCAAGGAGCAGGGGTGGGATACAATGAGCAGTTCTTC.

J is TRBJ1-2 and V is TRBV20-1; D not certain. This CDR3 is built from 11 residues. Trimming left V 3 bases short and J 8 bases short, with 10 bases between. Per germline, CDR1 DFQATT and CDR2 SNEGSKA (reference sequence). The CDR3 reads CSASRVGGYTF. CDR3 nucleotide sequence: TGCAGTGCTAGTCGGGTGGGGGGCTACACCTTC.

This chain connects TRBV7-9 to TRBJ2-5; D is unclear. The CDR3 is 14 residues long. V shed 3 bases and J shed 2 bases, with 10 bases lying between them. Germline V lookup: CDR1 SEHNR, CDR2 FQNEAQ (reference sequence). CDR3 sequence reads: CASSFSVGQETQYF. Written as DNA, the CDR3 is TGTGCCAGCAGCTTTAGTGTCGGGCAAGAGACCCAGTACTTC.

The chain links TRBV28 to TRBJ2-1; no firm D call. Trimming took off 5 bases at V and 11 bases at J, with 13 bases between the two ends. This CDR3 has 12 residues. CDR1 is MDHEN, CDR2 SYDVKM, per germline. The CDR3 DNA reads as TGTGCCAGCAGTCCTAATAGCATACAGCAGTTCTTC. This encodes CASSPNSIQQFF.

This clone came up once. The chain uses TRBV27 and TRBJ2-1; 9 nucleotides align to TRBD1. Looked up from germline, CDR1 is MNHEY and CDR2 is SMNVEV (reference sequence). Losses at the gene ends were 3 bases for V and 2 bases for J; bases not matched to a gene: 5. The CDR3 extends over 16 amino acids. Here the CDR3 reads CASSLDRGVTYNEQFF. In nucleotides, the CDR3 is TGTGCCAGCAGTTTGGACAGGGGAGTGACCTACAATGAGCAGTTCTTC.

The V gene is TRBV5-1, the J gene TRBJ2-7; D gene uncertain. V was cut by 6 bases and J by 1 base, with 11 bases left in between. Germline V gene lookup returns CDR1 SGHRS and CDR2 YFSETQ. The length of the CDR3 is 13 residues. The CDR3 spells CASKGPGSYEQYF. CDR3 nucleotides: TGCGCCAGCAAGGGTCCCGGGTCCTACGAGCAGTACTTC.

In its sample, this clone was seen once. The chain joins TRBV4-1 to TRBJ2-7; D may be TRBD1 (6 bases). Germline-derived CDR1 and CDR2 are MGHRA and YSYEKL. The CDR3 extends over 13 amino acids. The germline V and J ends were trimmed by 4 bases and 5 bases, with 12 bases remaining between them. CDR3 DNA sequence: TGCGCCAGCAGCCCTTCGACAGGCCACGAGCAGTACTTC. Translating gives CASSPSTGHEQYF.

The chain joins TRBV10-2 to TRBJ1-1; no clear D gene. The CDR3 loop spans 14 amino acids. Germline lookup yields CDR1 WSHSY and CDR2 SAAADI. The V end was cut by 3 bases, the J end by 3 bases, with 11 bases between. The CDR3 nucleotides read TGCGCCAGCAGTGAAAGCCCCGGGGACACTGAAGCTTTCTTT. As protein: CASSESPGDTEAFF.

In nucleotides, the CDR3 is TGCGCCAGCAGCTTGACAGCCGGAACCACAGATACGCAGTATTTT. Translating gives CASSLTAGTTDTQYF. The chain couples TRBV5-1 to TRBJ2-3; no clear D. The CDR3 spans 15 residues. Germline V gives CDR1 SGHRS, CDR2 YFSETQ. Trimming cost V 1 base and J 2 bases, with 11 bases left between them. The full variable domain, rest sourced from reference TRBV5-1 and TRBJ2-3, is KAGVTQTPRYLIKTRGQQVTLSCSPISGHRSVSWYQQTPGQGLQFLFEYFSETQRNKGNFPGRFSGRQFSNSRSEMNVSTLELGDSALYLCASSLTAGTTDTQYFGPGTRLTVL.

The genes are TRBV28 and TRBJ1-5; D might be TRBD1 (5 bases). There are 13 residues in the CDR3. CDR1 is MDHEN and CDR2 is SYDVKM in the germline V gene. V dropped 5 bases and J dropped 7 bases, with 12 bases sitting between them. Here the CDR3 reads CASSQPDSQPQHF. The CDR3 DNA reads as TGTGCCAGCAGTCAACCCGACAGCCAGCCCCAGCATTTT.

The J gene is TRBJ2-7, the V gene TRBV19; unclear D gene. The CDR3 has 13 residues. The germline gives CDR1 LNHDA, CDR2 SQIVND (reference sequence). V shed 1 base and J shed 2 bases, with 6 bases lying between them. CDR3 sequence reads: CASSIVPAYEQYF. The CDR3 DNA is TGTGCCAGTAGTATAGTTCCAGCCTACGAGCAGTACTTC. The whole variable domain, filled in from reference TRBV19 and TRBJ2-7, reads DGGITQSPKYLFRKEGQNVTLSCEQNLNHDAMYWYRQDPGQGLRLIYYSQIVNDFQKGDIAEGYSVSREKKESFPLTVTSAQKNPTAFYLCASSIVPAYEQYFGPGTRLTVT.

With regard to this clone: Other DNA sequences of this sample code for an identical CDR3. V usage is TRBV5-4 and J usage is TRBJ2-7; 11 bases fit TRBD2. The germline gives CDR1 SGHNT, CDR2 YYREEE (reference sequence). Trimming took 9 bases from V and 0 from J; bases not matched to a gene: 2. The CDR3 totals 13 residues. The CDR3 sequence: CATTSGSSYEQYF. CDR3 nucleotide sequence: TGTGCCACCACTAGCGGGAGCTCCTACGAGCAGTACTTC.

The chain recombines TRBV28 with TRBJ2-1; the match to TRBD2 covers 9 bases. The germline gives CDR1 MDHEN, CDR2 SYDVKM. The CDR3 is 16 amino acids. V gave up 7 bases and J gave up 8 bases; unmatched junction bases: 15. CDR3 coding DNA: TGTGCCAGCACCCCCCCGTGGCGGGAGGGCCGGGATGAGCAGTTCTTC. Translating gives CASTPPWREGRDEQFF.

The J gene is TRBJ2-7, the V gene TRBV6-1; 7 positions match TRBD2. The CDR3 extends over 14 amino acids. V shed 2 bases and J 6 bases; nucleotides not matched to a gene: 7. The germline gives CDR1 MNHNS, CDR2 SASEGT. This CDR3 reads CASSEPSGIVEQYF. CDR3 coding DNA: TGTGCCAGCAGTGAACCCAGCGGGATCGTCGAGCAGTACTTC.